These T cell receptor beta chains were read from a single sample in a study of blood T cell repertoires in COVID-19. Here immunoSEQ multiplex PCR was the method, and the copy in TCRdb shows in-frame clones only, minus some. This table has around 300,000 clones, 88% appearing once. Sequenced input: PBMCs or T cells enriched from blood (not recorded which). These receptors originate from a woman under 40 who had recovered from COVID-19. CDR3s include the opening cysteine and the closing phenylalanine or tryptophan. The D gene is left open where the match is weak.

D gene,J gene,V gene,CDR3 DNA,CDR3 protein
TRBD2,TRBJ2-3,TRBV4-3,TGCGCCAGCAGCCAAGATCTCAGCGGGGGCACAGATACGCAGTATTTT,CASSQDLSGGTDTQYF
.,TRBJ2-2,TRBV6-4,TGTGCCAGCAGCCGAGGACGGGAGAACACCGGGGAGCTGTTTTTT,CASSRGRENTGELFF
TRBD1,TRBJ2-7,TRBV6-5,TGTGCCAGCAGTTACTCCCGACAGGGCGGCGACGAGCAGTACTTC,CASSYSRQGGDEQYF
TRBD1,TRBJ1-5,TRBV5-5,TGTGCCAGCAGCCTGGAAAGGGACAGATATAGCAATCAGCCCCAGCATTTT,CASSLERDRYSNQPQHF
.,TRBJ2-3,TRBV5-4,TGTGCCAGCGAGGAGGGGGGGGAACCAGATACGCAGTATTTT,CASEEGGEPDTQYF
.,TRBJ2-5,TRBV9,TGTGCCAGCAGCGTAGACCAGGGCCACCAAGAGACCCAGTACTTC,CASSVDQGHQETQYF
.,TRBJ1-1,TRBV19,TGTGCCAGTAGTATAGACTGGCAGGGTAAAGCTTTCTTT,CASSIDWQGKAFF
.,TRBJ1-4,TRBV2,TGTGCCAGCAGTGAAGGGACACCGGGGGTGGAAAAACTGTTTTTT,CASSEGTPGVEKLFF
.,TRBJ1-2,TRBV9,TGTGCCAGCAGCGTAGCGGGCAGGGGTTCGGCTGGCTACACCTTC,CASSVAGRGSAGYTF
.,TRBJ1-2,TRBV2,TGTGCCAGCAGCCCCAGGGGTAACTATGGCTACACCTTC,CASSPRGNYGYTF
TRBD2,TRBJ2-5,TRBV4-1,TGCGCCAGCAGCCCATACCAACTAGCGGGATACGAGACCCAGTACTTC,CASSPYQLAGYETQYF
TRBD1,TRBJ1-2,TRBV5-5,TGTGCCAGCAGCGGGGACAGCTTATACTATGATGGCTACACCTTC,CASSGDSLYYDGYTF